This entry features one T cell receptor (beta chain) sequence. This sample stems from a study of blood T cell repertoires in COVID-19. Turning to the study itself: The origin of the acute and convalescent COVID-19 samples was the United States, Italy and Spain. Sources were T cells, B-cell-depleted T cells, or PBMCs; the material itself was cDNA or gDNA.

In the original workflow: The assay estimated nucleated cells by amplifying reference gene primers. This table comes from immunoSEQ multiplex PCR, and its TCRdb copy is limited to in-frame clones, with some not included. That table supplies the V and J calls and clone size; D and trimming were determined from the DNA. The sample lists about 69,000 clones, approximately 92% occurring once. Germline lookup yields CDR1 SGHAT and CDR2 FQNNGV. The CDR3 has 15 residues. Trimming removed 0 bases from V and 2 bases from J; junction bases left unmatched: 3. The rearrangement uses TRBV11-2 and TRBJ1-2; 7 positions agree with TRBD1. This receptor was obtained from a woman between 45 and 60 years old with active COVID-19. The material sequenced was peripheral blood. In DNA, the CDR3 is TGTGCCAGCAGCTTAGAGCGCAGGGGGAACTATGGCTACACCTTC. Translation: CASSLERRGNYGYTF.